Each of the 29 T cell receptor beta chains below was sequenced from the same sample in a study of cytomegalovirus exposure and HLA in healthy donors. The PCR used 60 Vbeta and 13 Jbeta primers. Assay: immunoSEQ multiplex PCR; the TCRdb copy retains only in-frame clones and omits some. This sample carries just over 200,000 clones, roughly 80% of them seen once, and the ten largest clones take roughly 2.5%. Sequenced input: PBMCs. All receptors derive from a woman aged 40 to 55 in good health and CMV-seronegative.

On this clone itself: Other DNA sequences in the same sample also yield this CDR3. The CDR3 DNA follows: TGTGCCAGCAGTTCTGGACAGGGGGCGGTCTATGGCTACACCTTC. Translated: CASSSGQGAVYGYTF. This chain joins TRBV28 and TRBJ1-2, with TRBD1 matching 11 bases. Germline loops: CDR1 MDHEN, CDR2 SYDVKM. The CDR3 has 15 residues. J was trimmed by 4 bases and V by 4 bases; bases with no gene match: 5.

V gene TRBV19 combines with J gene TRBJ2-3; 7 positions match TRBD2. The germline CDR1 and CDR2 sequences are LNHDA and SQIVND (reference sequence). The CDR3 loop spans 13 amino acids. The ends lost 6 bases at V and 5 bases at J; junction bases unmatched: 5. CDR3 sequence (DNA): TGTGCCAGTAGCCAACCGGGGGGAGATACGCAGTATTTT. Encoded protein: CASSQPGGDTQYF.

This clone was seen once. The chain has TRBV28 and TRBJ2-1; 7 bases line up with TRBD2. V shed 4 bases and J 5 bases; nucleotides not matched to a gene: 11. The CDR3 covers 16 residues. Germline V CDR1 and CDR2: MDHEN, SYDVKM. The CDR3 DNA is TGTGCCAGCAGTTCCTCCCTCGGGGGAGGGGACAATGAGCAGTTCTTC. Encoded protein: CASSSSLGGGDNEQFF.

The CDR3 protein is CAWNSGTGVEVGELFF. The CDR3 bases are TGTGCCTGGAATTCCGGGACGGGGGTTGAGGTCGGGGAGCTGTTTTTT. This chain uses TRBV30 with TRBJ2-2; a possible D gene is TRBD2 (6 bases). The CDR3 extends over 16 amino acids. Germline V CDR1 and CDR2: GTSNPN, SVGIG (reference sequence). The V and J ends lost 4 bases and 7 bases respectively, with 22 bases between them.

CDR3 coding DNA: TGCGCCAGCAGCTTTGGGGCAGGCTCCCTCTACGAGCAGTACTTC. Its protein product is CASSFGAGSLYEQYF. This sequence joins TRBV5-1 and TRBJ2-7; D is possibly TRBD1 (5 bases). The V end lost 2 bases, the J end lost 3 bases, and 15 bases lay between the germline ends. Germline V CDR1 and CDR2: SGHRS, YFSETQ. The CDR3 contains 15 residues.

V usage is TRBV25-1 and J usage is TRBJ2-2; D gene ambiguous. Trimming left V 4 bases short and J 1 base short, with 10 bases between. This CDR3 has 15 amino acids. In germline, CDR1 is MGHDK, CDR2 SYGVNS. The DNA of the CDR3 is TGTGCCAGCAGTGCCCTGCACAGGAACACCGGGGAGCTGTTTTTT. Translated, it gives CASSALHRNTGELFF.

Here the CDR3 DNA reads TGTGCCAGTAGTGACCGACACTCAAACGTCCAAGAGACCCAGTACTTC. Its protein is CASSDRHSNVQETQYF. The chain recombines TRBV19 with TRBJ2-5; no clear D gene. From germline, CDR1 is LNHDA and CDR2 SQIVND (reference sequence). The CDR3 extends over 16 amino acids. Trimming removed 5 bases from V and 1 base from J, with 17 bases in between.

The CDR3 loop reads CASSLRGGSGTDTQYF. The CDR3 DNA reads TGTGCCAGCAGCTTACGTGGGGGCTCTGGCACAGATACGCAGTATTTT. This chain joins TRBV13 and TRBJ2-3, with D perhaps matching TRBD1 (6 bases). The CDR3 sequence is 16 residues long. Germline V gene sequence: CDR1 PRHDT, CDR2 FYEKMQ (reference sequence). Trimming shortened V by 2 bases and J by 1 base, and 13 bases separated the two germline ends.

This clone showed up just once. This chain joins TRBV30 and TRBJ2-3, with TRBD1 matching 10 bases. J gave up 4 bases and V 2 bases, and 3 bases lay outside the gene matches. Germline CDR1 GTSNPN, CDR2 SVGIG (reference sequence). The CDR3 covers 14 residues. The CDR3 protein is CAWSIGQGADTQYF. CDR3 in DNA: TGTGCCTGGAGTATAGGACAGGGGGCAGATACGCAGTATTTT.

The chain links TRBV2 to TRBJ2-7; 7 bases agree with TRBD2. After removal of 6 bases from V and 2 bases from J, the junction contained 7 bases not matched to a gene. The CDR3 length is 14 residues. CDR1 and CDR2 from the germline V gene are SNHLY and FYNNEI. This CDR3 is CASRSLAETYEQYF. The CDR3 DNA sequence: TGTGCCAGCAGAAGCCTAGCGGAGACCTACGAGCAGTACTTC. The whole variable domain, remainder taken from reference TRBV2 and TRBJ2-7, is EPEVTQTPSHQVTQMGQEVILRCVPISNHLYFYWYRQILGQKVEFLVSFYNNEISEKSEIFDDQFSVERPDGSNFTLKIRSTKLEDSAMYFCASRSLAETYEQYFGPGTRLTVT.

The chain couples TRBV6-5 to TRBJ2-3, with TRBD2 matching over 7 bases. Trimming removed 6 bases from V and 4 bases from J; junction bases left unmatched: 10. Germline V gene lookup returns CDR1 MNHEY and CDR2 SVGAGI. This CDR3 is built from 15 residues. CDR3 sequence (DNA): TGTGCCAGCAGACCACGTCCGGGAGGTCCAGATACGCAGTATTTT. Its translation: CASRPRPGGPDTQYF.

This chain connects TRBV19 to TRBJ2-5; TRBD2 aligns across 8 bases. The length of the CDR3 is 16 residues. Trimming removed 5 bases from V and 5 bases from J; junction bases left unmatched: 13. CDR1 LNHDA and CDR2 SQIVND come from the germline V gene (reference sequence). The CDR3, as DNA: TGTGCCAGTAGTGTCCGGACTAGCCAGCTTACGGAGACCCAGTACTTC. Its translation: CASSVRTSQLTETQYF.

J is TRBJ1-5 and V is TRBV7-8, with D unclear. The V gene lost 3 bases and the J gene lost 7 bases, with 10 bases spanning the gap. This CDR3 comprises 13 residues. The germline V gene has CDR1 SGHVS and CDR2 FQNEAQ. CDR3 coding DNA: TGTGCCAGCAGCTTCCGGCGGGAGCAGCCCCAGCATTTT. It encodes CASSFRREQPQHF.

The V and J genes are TRBV19 and TRBJ2-3, with a weak D call TRBD2 (6 bases). The germline V gene has CDR1 LNHDA and CDR2 SQIVND (reference sequence). CDR3 length: 14 residues. The ends were cut back, 10 bases at V and 5 bases at J, with 19 bases in the middle. CDR3 coding DNA: TGTGCCACCATAGACTACAGAGCGGGAGATACGCAGTATTTT. It codes for CATIDYRAGDTQYF.

The V call is TRBV29-1, the J call TRBJ2-1; weak D call: TRBD1 (8 bases). The CDR3 consists of 11 residues. Germline CDR1 reads SQVTM; CDR2 reads ANQGSEA. For the CDR3, the DNA is TGCAGTGGCCACAGGGGGGGTGAGCAGTTCTTC. Translated, it gives CSGHRGGEQFF.

This clone has a handful of counts. The CDR3 DNA is TGTGCCAGCAGCGTAGCTGCTAGCGGGGGGCAGGGGGAGCAGTTCTTC. It yields the protein CASSVAASGGQGEQFF. The chain is built from TRBV9 and TRBJ2-1, with TRBD2 matching 11 bases. CDR1 is SGDLS, CDR2 YYNGEE, per germline. The CDR3 has 16 residues. With V trimmed by 0 bases and J by 10 bases, 9 bases remained unmatched.

On this clone itself: Other DNA variants within this sample encode the same CDR3. The gene calls are TRBV27 and TRBJ2-5, with D perhaps TRBD2 (6 bases). This CDR3 is 12 amino acids long. CDR1 and CDR2 (germline): MNHEY, SMNVEV (reference sequence). Trimming took off 3 bases at V and 5 bases at J, with 7 bases between the two ends. In nucleotides, the CDR3 is TGTGCCAGCAGTTTTCGGGGGGAGACCCAGTACTTC. Its translation is CASSFRGETQYF.

J is TRBJ2-2 and V is TRBV10-1; 16 bases fit TRBD2. J lost 0 bases, V lost 5 bases, and 3 bases had no gene match. Germline lookup yields CDR1 WNHNN and CDR2 SYGVQD (reference sequence). The CDR3 loop spans 18 amino acids. The CDR3 loop reads CASSKGLAGGSNTGELFF. The CDR3 region has the DNA TGCGCCAGCAGTAAGGGACTAGCGGGAGGGTCGAACACCGGGGAGCTGTTTTTT.

The V call is TRBV7-9, the J call TRBJ1-5, with 7 bases identical to TRBD1. Germline assignment: CDR1 SEHNR and CDR2 FQNEAQ (reference sequence). The V and J ends lost 2 bases and 5 bases, in that order; junction bases with no gene match: 12. The CDR3 extends over 17 amino acids. This CDR3 reads CASSLSSGTADHQPQHF. In nucleotides, the CDR3 is TGTGCCAGCAGCTTATCGTCCGGGACAGCGGATCATCAGCCCCAGCATTTT.

V is TRBV29-1 and J is TRBJ2-7; no definite D call. Germline loops: CDR1 SQVTM, CDR2 ANQGSEA. Trimming shortened V by 0 bases and J by 3 bases, and 12 bases separated the two germline ends. The CDR3 extends over 14 amino acids. The CDR3 loop is CSVEDPGRNYEQYF. The CDR3, as DNA: TGCAGCGTTGAAGATCCCGGCAGGAACTACGAGCAGTACTTC.

The chain combines TRBV7-8 with TRBJ2-5; 7 bases fit TRBD1. Germline loops: CDR1 SGHVS, CDR2 FQNEAQ. This CDR3 is built from 15 residues. Trimming took 1 base from V and 2 from J; bases not matched to a gene: 4. The CDR3 DNA reads TGTGCCAGCAGCTTAGTACCGGGACAGCAAGAGACCCAGTACTTC. Translation gives CASSLVPGQQETQYF.

V is TRBV21-1 and J is TRBJ2-1; the DNA was not used to check the table's D call, TRBD2. TRBV21-1 is a listed pseudogene. The CDR3 is 19 residues long. The CDR3 coding sequence is TGTGCCAGCAGCCGTTATTGGGGGTTTAGCGGGAGCTCCTACAATGAGCAGTTCTTC. It codes for CASSRYWGFSGSSYNEQFF.

This clone showed up just once. At one end the junction does not follow the germline gene, possibly because of a read error. This sequence joins TRBV10-3 and TRBJ1-5; 8 bases agree with TRBD1. This CDR3 spans 16 amino acids. The germline gives CDR1 ENHRY, CDR2 SYGVKD. The CDR3 bases are TGTGCCACCCGAACCGGGACAGGTTATAGCAATCAGCCCCGGCATTTT. It specifies CATRTGTGYSNQPRHF.

This clone came up a few times. The CDR3 DNA follows: TGTGCCAGCAGCGTAGACGGGACTAGCGGGCGGACCGGGGAGCTGTTTTTT. Its protein product is CASSVDGTSGRTGELFF. The V and J genes are TRBV9 and TRBJ2-2; TRBD2 matches 12 bases. V lost 0 bases to trimming and J lost 5 bases; unmatched junction nucleotides: 5. The germline V gene has CDR1 SGDLS and CDR2 YYNGEE. The CDR3 is made up of 17 amino acids.

This clone appeared a few times. The V gene is TRBV5-1, the J gene TRBJ2-1; the match to TRBD2 covers 10 bases. After removal of 3 bases from V and 6 bases from J, the junction contained 12 bases not matched to a gene. The germline V gene encodes CDR1 SGHRS and CDR2 YFSETQ. The CDR3 spans 17 residues. The DNA of the CDR3 is TGCGCCAGCAGCTCTGTCAGCGGAGTAGCGGGAGGCAATGAGCAGTTCTTC. Protein product: CASSSVSGVAGGNEQFF.

This rearrangement joins TRBV5-6 to TRBJ1-1, with 7 bases that match TRBD1. Looked up from germline, CDR1 is SGHDT and CDR2 is YYEEEE. This CDR3 region has 14 residues. The V segment lost 4 bases and the J segment 1 base; nucleotides outside the gene matches: 4. CDR3: CASSLGQWNTEAFF. The CDR3 nucleotides are TGTGCCAGCAGCCTGGGACAGTGGAACACTGAAGCTTTCTTT. Combining the CDR3 with reference TRBV5-6 and TRBJ1-1 gives the whole variable domain DAGVTQSPTHLIKTRGQQVTLRCSPKSGHDTVSWYQQALGQGPQFIFQYYEEEERQRGNFPDRFSGHQFPNYSSELNVNALLLGDSALYLCASSLGQWNTEAFFGQGTRLTVV.

This chain links TRBV15 with TRBJ2-5, with a weak D call TRBD1 (6 bases). This CDR3 is 14 amino acids long. The V gene's germline CDR1 is LNHNV and CDR2 YYDKDF (reference sequence). V was cut by 0 bases and J by 2 bases, with 7 bases left in between. DNA of the CDR3: TGTGCCACCAGCAGAGATGGACAGCAAGAGACCCAGTACTTC. This translates into CATSRDGQQETQYF.

DNA of the CDR3: TGTGCCTGGAGTGGGGGGGGCGGGAGGGAGCAGTACTTC. As protein: CAWSGGGGREQYF. The chain uses TRBV30 and TRBJ2-5; 9 bases are shared with TRBD2. Looked up from germline, CDR1 is GTSNPN and CDR2 is SVGIG (reference sequence). This CDR3 is built from 13 residues. J gave up 11 bases and V 1 base, and 8 bases lay outside the gene matches.

The gene calls are TRBV27 and TRBJ2-1; 7 positions match TRBD2. The CDR3 has 15 residues. V lost 8 bases to trimming and J lost 2 bases; unmatched junction nucleotides: 9. Germline CDR1 reads MNHEY; CDR2 reads SMNVEV (reference sequence). CDR3 sequence: CASYPTSRPYNEQFF. The CDR3 nucleotides read TGTGCCAGCTACCCGACTAGCCGACCCTACAATGAGCAGTTCTTC.